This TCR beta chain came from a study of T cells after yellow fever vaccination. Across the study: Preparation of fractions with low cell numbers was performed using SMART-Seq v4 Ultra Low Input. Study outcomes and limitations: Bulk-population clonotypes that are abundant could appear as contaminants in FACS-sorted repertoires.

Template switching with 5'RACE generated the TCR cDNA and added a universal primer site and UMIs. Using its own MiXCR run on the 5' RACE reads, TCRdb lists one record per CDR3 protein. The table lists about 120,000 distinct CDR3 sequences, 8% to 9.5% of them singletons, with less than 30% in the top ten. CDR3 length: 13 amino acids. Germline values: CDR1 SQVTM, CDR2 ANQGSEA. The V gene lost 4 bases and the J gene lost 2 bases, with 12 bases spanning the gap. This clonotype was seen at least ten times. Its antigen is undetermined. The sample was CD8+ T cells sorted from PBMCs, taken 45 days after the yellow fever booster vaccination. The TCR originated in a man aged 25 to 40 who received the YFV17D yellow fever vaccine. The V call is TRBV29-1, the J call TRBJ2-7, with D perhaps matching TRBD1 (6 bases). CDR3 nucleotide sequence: TGCAGCGTTGGGCACAGGGACCCCTACGAGCAGTACTTC. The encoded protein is CSVGHRDPYEQYF.